A selection of T cell receptor beta chains follows, all from one sample in a study of long-term antiretroviral therapy in people with HIV. Sequencing was performed with immunoSEQ multiplex PCR; in TCRdb, only in-frame clones are kept and a portion is missing. The sample consists of 7,800 or so clones, about 80% of them appearing once. Sequencing was performed on unsorted PBMCs, taken 0.1 years after starting antiretroviral therapy. The receptors come from a man aged 40-49 years with HIV. Each CDR3 is given with its conserved first and last residue. The order of the fields is J gene, clone size, V gene, D gene, CDR3 protein, CDR3 DNA. D genes are given only for firm matches. Not every row has a clone size; where given, it reads once, few, many or a size class.

>TRBJ2-5|NA|TRBV28|NA
CASTQGGAGRETQYF
TGTGCCAGCACTCAGGGGGGGGCGGGTAGGGAGACCCAGTACTTC
>TRBJ2-7|NA|TRBV19|NA
CASSIDRGDEQYF
TGTGCCAGTAGTATAGACCGAGGTGACGAGCAGTACTTC
>TRBJ2-2|NA|TRBV25-1|NA
CASMGGQVNTGELFF
TGTGCCAGCATGGGGGGGCAGGTGAACACCGGGGAGCTGTTTTTT
>TRBJ1-1|NA|TRBV4-3|NA
CASSQESGLQGMNTEAFF
TGCGCCAGCAGCCAAGAATCTGGGCTACAGGGAATGAACACTGAAGCTTTCTTT
>TRBJ1-1|NA|TRBV15|TRBD1
CATRGQGWNTEAFF
TGTGCCACCAGGGGACAGGGTTGGAACACTGAAGCTTTCTTT
>TRBJ2-1|few|TRBV6-5|NA
CASSWGPDNEQFF
TGTGCCAGCAGTTGGGGACCGGACAATGAGCAGTTCTTC
>TRBJ1-2|NA|TRBV9|TRBD1
CASNLDRGADGYTF
TGTGCCAGCAACCTAGACAGGGGGGCTGATGGCTACACCTTC
>TRBJ1-5|NA|TRBV5-6|NA
CASSLSPGQPQHF
TGTGCCAGCAGCTTGTCACCGGGTCAGCCCCAGCATTTT
>TRBJ1-5|NA|TRBV5-1|TRBD1
CASSLGDREGNQPQHF
TGCGCCAGCAGCTTGGGCGACAGGGAAGGCAATCAGCCCCAGCATTTT
>TRBJ2-3|NA|TRBV19|TRBD1
CASSIGGTGSRDTQYF
TGTGCCAGTAGTATAGGTGGGACAGGGAGCAGGGATACGCAGTATTTT
>TRBJ2-7|NA|TRBV5-1|TRBD1
CASSWTGTDYEQYF
TGCGCCAGCAGCTGGACCGGGACAGACTACGAGCAGTACTTC
>TRBJ2-1|NA|TRBV20-1|TRBD1
CSAPDRREQFF
TGCAGTGCTCCGGACAGGCGCGAGCAGTTCTTC
>TRBJ2-7|NA|TRBV5-1|TRBD2
CASSEGLAGGQEQYF
TGCGCCAGCAGCGAGGGACTAGCGGGGGGGCAGGAGCAGTACTTC
>TRBJ2-1|once|TRBV19|TRBD2
CASQQERGHSYNEQFF
TGTGCCAGTCAACAGGAGCGGGGGCACTCCTACAATGAGCAGTTCTTC
>TRBJ2-2|NA|TRBV5-4|TRBD2
CASSRLAKRPGELFF
TGTGCCAGCAGCCGACTAGCTAAGCGCCCCGGGGAGCTGTTTTTT
>TRBJ2-6|NA|TRBV28|NA
CASSFSTGANVLTF
TGTGCCAGCAGTTTCAGCACTGGGGCCAACGTCCTGACTTTC
>TRBJ2-3|NA|TRBV13|NA
CASSGSVADTQYF
TGTGCCAGCAGCGGCTCGGTGGCAGATACGCAGTATTTT
>TRBJ2-7|NA|TRBV7-2|TRBD1
CASSFRQGAWEQYF
TGTGCCAGCAGCTTCCGACAGGGGGCGTGGGAGCAGTACTTC
>TRBJ2-1|once|TRBV9|TRBD2
CASSVLAGGYNEQFF
TGTGCCAGCAGCGTACTAGCGGGGGGTTACAATGAGCAGTTCTTC
>TRBJ2-2|few|TRBV5-6|NA
CASSLLIFTGELFF
TGTGCCAGCAGCTTGCTCATCTTTACCGGGGAGCTGTTTTTT
>TRBJ2-2|NA|TRBV12-2|NA
CASRSDSEAHPTGELFF
TGTGCAAGTCGCTCGGACAGTGAAGCCCACCCTACCGGGGAGCTGTTTTTT
>TRBJ2-1|NA|TRBV10-1|TRBD2
CASSGTGTSGGNEQFF
TGCGCCAGCAGTGGTACCGGGACTAGCGGTGGGAATGAGCAGTTCTTC
>TRBJ1-1|once|TRBV5-1|NA
CASSRVVNTEAFF
TGCGCCAGCAGCCGTGTTGTGAACACTGAAGCTTTCTTT
>TRBJ2-1|NA|TRBV4-3|TRBD2
CASSQVGRLANEQFF
TGCGCCAGCAGCCAAGTTGGGCGACTAGCGAATGAGCAGTTCTTC
>TRBJ1-6|NA|TRBV19|NA
CASTQGQFNSPLHF
TGTGCCAGTACCCAAGGACAGTTTAATTCACCCCTCCACTTT
>TRBJ2-7|NA|TRBV4-3|TRBD1
CASSQATGERHEQYF
TGCGCCAGCAGCCAAGCTACAGGGGAACGCCACGAGCAGTACTTC
>TRBJ1-1|NA|TRBV18|NA
CASSPQGGTEAFF
TGTGCCAGCTCACCACAGGGGGGCACTGAAGCTTTCTTT
>TRBJ2-7|NA|TRBV10-3|TRBD1
CAISGWGQGPSGYEQYF
TGTGCCATCAGTGGTTGGGGACAGGGCCCCTCGGGGTACGAGCAGTACTTC
>TRBJ1-5|once|TRBV19|TRBD1
CASSFGQGNQPQHF
TGTGCCAGTAGTTTCGGACAGGGCAATCAGCCCCAGCATTTT
>TRBJ2-2|once|TRBV6-1|NA
CASRRSGAVGGELFF
TGTGCCAGCAGGAGGTCGGGGGCCGTCGGCGGGGAGCTGTTTTTT
>TRBJ2-1|few|TRBV7-9|NA
CASSYMSTYNEQFF
TGTGCCAGCAGCTATATGTCGACTTACAATGAGCAGTTCTTC
>TRBJ2-3|medium-sized|TRBV6-1|NA
CASSEVPQYF
TGTGCCAGCAGTGAAGTTCCGCAGTATTTT
>TRBJ2-7|few|TRBV27|TRBD1
CASSLGDRAYEQYF
TGTGCCAGCAGTTTAGGGGACAGGGCCTACGAGCAGTACTTC
>TRBJ1-6|NA|TRBV6-5|NA
CASSRRRFGDSPLHF
TGTGCCAGCAGTCGGCGGAGATTCGGGGATTCACCCCTCCACTTT
>TRBJ2-2|NA|TRBV28|TRBD1
CASSSPGQDHTGELFF
TGTGCCAGCAGTTCACCGGGACAGGACCACACCGGGGAGCTGTTTTTT
>TRBJ1-2|few|TRBV19|NA
CATREALNYGYTF
TGTGCCACCCGGGAGGCCCTTAACTATGGCTACACCTTC
>TRBJ1-4|NA|TRBV7-8|NA
CASSLEPGPVEKLFF
TGTGCCAGCAGCTTAGAACCAGGGCCGGTCGAAAAACTGTTTTTT
>TRBJ1-1|few|TRBV4-3|TRBD1
CASSQGEGADTEAFF
TGCGCCAGCAGCCAAGGGGAGGGGGCAGACACTGAAGCTTTCTTT
>TRBJ1-2|NA|TRBV5-4|NA
CASSSRGGNYGYTF
TGTGCCAGCAGCTCTCGGGGGGGGAACTATGGCTACACCTTC
>TRBJ2-7|NA|TRBV7-6|TRBD1
CASSLRTGSEQYF
TGTGCCAGCAGCCTCCGGACAGGGAGCGAGCAGTACTTC
>TRBJ2-1|NA|TRBV27|NA
CASSLGLAPSYNEQFF
TGTGCCAGCAGTTTAGGTCTAGCGCCCTCCTACAATGAGCAGTTCTTC
>TRBJ1-3|once|TRBV25-1|TRBD1
CASSSLLPGQSSGNTIYF
TGTGCCAGCAGTTCCTTGCTTCCGGGACAGAGCTCTGGAAACACCATATATTTT
>TRBJ1-1|NA|TRBV9|NA
CASSVEADPMNTEAFF
TGTGCCAGCAGCGTAGAGGCAGACCCAATGAACACTGAAGCTTTCTTT
>TRBJ2-1|NA|TRBV10-3|NA
CAIRDQTARGNEQFF
TGTGCCATCAGAGACCAGACAGCGCGGGGCAATGAGCAGTTCTTC
>TRBJ2-7|NA|TRBV7-9|NA
CASSSKRGTSYEQYF
TGTGCCAGCAGCTCGAAGAGGGGAACCTCCTACGAGCAGTACTTC
>TRBJ1-1|NA|TRBV5-1|NA
CASMFRSNTEAFF
TGCGCCAGCATGTTTCGCAGCAACACTGAAGCTTTCTTT
>TRBJ1-1|NA|TRBV11-2|NA
CASSLGPWTFF
TGTGCCAGCAGCTTAGGGCCGTGGACTTTCTTT
>TRBJ2-7|once|TRBV7-8|NA
CASSLAPRSPYEQYF
TGTGCCAGCAGCTTAGCGCCCCGATCCCCATACGAGCAGTACTTC
>TRBJ2-2|NA|TRBV27|NA
CASSLLGTGELFF
TGTGCCAGCAGTTTATTGGGCACCGGGGAGCTGTTTTTT
>TRBJ2-1|large|TRBV27|NA
CASSLSGSYNEQFF
TGTGCCAGCAGTTTATCGGGCTCCTACAATGAGCAGTTCTTC
>TRBJ1-6|few|TRBV11-2|TRBD1
CASSLPTQGLNSPLHF
TGTGCCAGCAGCTTACCGACACAGGGGTTGAATTCACCCCTCCACTTT
>TRBJ2-7|NA|TRBV10-2|NA
CASSNSAPYEQYF
TGCGCCAGCAGCAACTCAGCCCCTTACGAGCAGTACTTC
>TRBJ1-3|NA|TRBV27|NA
CASSLYGDGGNTIYF
TGTGCCAGCAGTTTATACGGGGACGGTGGAAACACCATATATTTT
>TRBJ1-1|once|TRBV10-3|TRBD1
CAISELTGTGSLSRDTEAFF
TGTGCCATCAGTGAGCTAACAGGGACAGGGAGCCTGTCGAGGGACACTGAAGCTTTCTTT
>TRBJ2-2|NA|TRBV5-1|TRBD2
CASTNGGGGTGELFF
TGCGCCAGCACGAATGGAGGCGGGGGAACCGGGGAGCTGTTTTTT
>TRBJ2-7|NA|TRBV30|TRBD1
CAGRDRGRREQYF
TGTGCCGGCCGGGACAGGGGGCGGCGCGAGCAGTACTTC
>TRBJ1-2|medium-sized|TRBV28|NA
CASSSGEGVFYGYTF
TGTGCCAGCAGTTCGGGAGAGGGGGTTTTCTATGGCTACACCTTC
>TRBJ2-1|NA|TRBV30|NA
CAWSVGSGGLTFSSYNEQFF
TGTGCCTGGAGCGTTGGTTCGGGGGGCCTGACTTTTAGCTCCTACAATGAGCAGTTCTTC
>TRBJ1-1|NA|TRBV27|NA
CASSGAGVEAFF
TGTGCCAGCAGTGGGGCCGGGGTTGAAGCTTTCTTT